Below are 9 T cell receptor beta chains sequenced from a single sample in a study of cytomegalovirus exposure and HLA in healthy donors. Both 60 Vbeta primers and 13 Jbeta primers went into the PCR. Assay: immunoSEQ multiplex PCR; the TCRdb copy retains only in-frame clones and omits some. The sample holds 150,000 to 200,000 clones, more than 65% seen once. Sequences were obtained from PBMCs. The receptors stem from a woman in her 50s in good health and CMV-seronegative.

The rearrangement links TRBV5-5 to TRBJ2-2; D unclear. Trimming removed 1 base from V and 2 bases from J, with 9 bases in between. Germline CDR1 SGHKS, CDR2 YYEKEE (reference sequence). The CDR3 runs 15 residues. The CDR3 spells CASSLWSGNTGELFF. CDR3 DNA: TGTGCCAGCAGCTTGTGGTCAGGTAACACCGGGGAGCTGTTTTTT. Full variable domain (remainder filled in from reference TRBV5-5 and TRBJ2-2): DAGVTQSPTHLIKTRGQQVTLRCSPISGHKSVSWYQQVLGQGPQFIFQYYEKEERGRGNFPDRFSARQFPNYSSELNVNALLLGDSALYLCASSLWSGNTGELFFGEGSRLTVL.

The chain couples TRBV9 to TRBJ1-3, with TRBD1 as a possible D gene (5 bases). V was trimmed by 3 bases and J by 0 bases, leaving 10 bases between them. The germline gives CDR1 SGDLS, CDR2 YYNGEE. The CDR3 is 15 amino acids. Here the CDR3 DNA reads TGTGCCAGCAGCGCGGGGGGTAGCTCTGGAAACACCATATATTTT. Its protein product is CASSAGGSSGNTIYF.

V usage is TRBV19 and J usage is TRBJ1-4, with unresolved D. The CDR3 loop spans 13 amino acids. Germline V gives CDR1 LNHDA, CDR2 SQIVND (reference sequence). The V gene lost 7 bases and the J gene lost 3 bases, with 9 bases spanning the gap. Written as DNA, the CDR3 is TGTGCCAGTAATCACAGACCTAATGAAAAACTGTTTTTT. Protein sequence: CASNHRPNEKLFF.

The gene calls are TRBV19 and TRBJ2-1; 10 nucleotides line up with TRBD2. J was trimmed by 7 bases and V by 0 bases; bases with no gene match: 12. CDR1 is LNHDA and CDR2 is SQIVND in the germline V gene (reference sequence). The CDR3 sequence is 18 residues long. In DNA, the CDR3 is TGTGCCAGTAGTATAGATGCGGGACTAGCGAGGTCGGAGAATGAGCAGTTCTTC. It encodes CASSIDAGLARSENEQFF.

The CDR3 region is CASSLRERGYEQYF. The CDR3 DNA reads as TGTGCCAGCAGTTTACGAGAGAGAGGGTACGAGCAGTACTTC. The rearrangement uses TRBV28 and TRBJ2-7, with a tentative D call TRBD2 (5 bases). Trimming took 2 bases from V and 4 from J, leaving 12 bases between them. CDR1 and CDR2 (germline): MDHEN, SYDVKM. CDR3 size: 14 residues.

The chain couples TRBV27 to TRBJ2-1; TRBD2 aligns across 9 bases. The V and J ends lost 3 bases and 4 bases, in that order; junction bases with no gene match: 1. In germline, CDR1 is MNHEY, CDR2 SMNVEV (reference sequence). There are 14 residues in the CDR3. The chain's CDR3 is CASSFAGGYNEQFF. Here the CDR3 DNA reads TGTGCCAGCAGTTTTGCGGGAGGGTACAATGAGCAGTTCTTC.

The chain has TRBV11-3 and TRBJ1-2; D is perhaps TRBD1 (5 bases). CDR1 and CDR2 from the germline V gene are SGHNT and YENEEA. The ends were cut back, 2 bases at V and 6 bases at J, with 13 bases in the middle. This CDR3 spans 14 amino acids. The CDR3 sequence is CASSLQGDDHGYTF. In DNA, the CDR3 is TGTGCCAGCAGCTTACAAGGGGATGATCATGGCTACACCTTC.

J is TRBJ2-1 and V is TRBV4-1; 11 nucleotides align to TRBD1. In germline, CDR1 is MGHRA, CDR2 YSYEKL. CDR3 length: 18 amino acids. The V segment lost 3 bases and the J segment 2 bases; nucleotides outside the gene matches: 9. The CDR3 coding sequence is TGCGCCAGCAGCCACATAAACCGGGACAGGGGGACCTACAATGAGCAGTTCTTC. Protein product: CASSHINRDRGTYNEQFF.

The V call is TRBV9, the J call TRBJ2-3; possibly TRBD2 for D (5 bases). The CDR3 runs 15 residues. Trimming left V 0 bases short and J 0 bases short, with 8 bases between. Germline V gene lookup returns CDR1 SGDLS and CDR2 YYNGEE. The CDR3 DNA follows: TGTGCCAGCAGCGTAGTTTGGACTAGCACAGATACGCAGTATTTT. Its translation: CASSVVWTSTDTQYF.